This entry lists 32 T cell receptor beta chains sequenced from one sample in a study of regulatory T cells in long-lasting Graves disease. The authors built TCR beta libraries using iRepertoire HTBI primers and Arm-PCR of CDR3 regions. TCRdb reprocessed the multiplex PCR reads via MiXCR and lists one record per CDR3 protein. The data hold 400,000 to 500,000 distinct CDR3 sequences, with around 15% observed a single time. Stated time point: newly diagnosed GD, antithyroid drugs for less than 3 months. TCR sequences were obtained from RNA taken from PBMCs. These same data were also listed under a study on T cells in Graves' hyperthyroidism and ophthalmopathy.

The sequenced sample was peripheral blood mononuclear cells (PBMCs), obtained at new diagnosis, from a patient treated with antithyroid drugs. Receptors originate from a woman younger than 35 with Graves disease.

This clonotype was found many times. J is TRBJ2-7 and V is TRBV9; 7 bases fit TRBD2. This CDR3 is built from 14 residues. V shed 4 bases, J shed 5 bases, and the junction held 9 bases outside the gene matches. In germline, CDR1 is SGDLS, CDR2 YYNGEE. The CDR3 DNA reads TGTGCCAGCAGCCTACTAAGCGGGGACGACGAGCAGTACTTC. As protein: CASSLLSGDDEQYF.

The chain recombines TRBV15 with TRBJ2-3, with 14 bases that match TRBD2. With 5 bases clipped from V and 5 bases from J, the junction kept 3 bases outside the gene matches. CDR1 LNHNV and CDR2 YYDKDF come from the germline V gene (reference sequence). CDR3 size: 15 residues. CDR3 DNA: TGTGCCACCAGCGGTGGGACTAGCGGGAGAGATACGCAGTATTTT. Amino acids: CATSGGTSGRDTQYF.

This clonotype turned up a few times. The chain uses TRBV9 and TRBJ2-5, with 8 bases that match TRBD2. Germline lookup yields CDR1 SGDLS and CDR2 YYNGEE. J gave up 4 bases and V 4 bases, and 6 bases lay outside the gene matches. The CDR3 spans 14 residues. CDR3 protein: CASSPRGGTETQYF. DNA for the CDR3: TGTGCCAGCAGCCCCCGGGGGGGTACAGAGACCCAGTACTTC.

CDR3 sequence: CASSPGTMQTQYF. The CDR3 nucleotides are TGTGCCAGCAGTCCCGGGACGATGCAGACCCAGTACTTC. The chain uses TRBV5-6 and TRBJ2-5; possibly TRBD1 or TRBD2 for D (5 bases each). The length of the CDR3 is 13 residues. The germline V and J ends were trimmed by 5 bases and 6 bases, with 14 bases remaining between them. The germline V gene encodes CDR1 SGHDT and CDR2 YYEEEE.

The chain joins TRBV2 to TRBJ2-3; 9 bases fit TRBD2. V lost 8 bases, J lost 0 bases, and 6 bases stayed unmatched. The CDR3 is 15 residues long. CDR1 SNHLY and CDR2 FYNNEI come from the germline V gene. CDR3: CASGLAGLSTDTQYF. The CDR3 DNA follows: TGTGCCAGCGGGCTAGCGGGACTCAGCACAGATACGCAGTATTTT.

CDR3 sequence: CASSLRIAGEGRGDEQFF. The CDR3 bases are TGTGCCAGCAGCTTACGGATAGCGGGAGAAGGGCGGGGCGATGAGCAGTTCTTC. The chain uses TRBV7-8 and TRBJ2-1, with TRBD2 matching over 9 bases. The CDR3 sequence is 18 residues long. CDR1 is SGHVS and CDR2 is FQNEAQ in the germline V gene. V shed 2 bases, J shed 8 bases, and the junction held 16 bases outside the gene matches. The variable domain in full, completed from reference TRBV7-8 and TRBJ2-1, reads GAGVSQSPRYKVAKRGQDVALRCDPISGHVSLFWYQQALGQGPEFLTYFQNEAQLDKSGLPSDRFFAERPEGSVSTLKIQRTQQEDSAVYLCASSLRIAGEGRGDEQFFGPGTRLTVL.

This clonotype was observed many times. The rearrangement uses TRBV6-1 and TRBJ2-3; 9 nucleotides align to TRBD1. The junction had 9 bases not matched to a gene; V was cut back by 7 bases and J by 1 base. CDR1 and CDR2 (germline): MNHNS, SASEGT. The CDR3 is 16 amino acids. The CDR3 loop is CASKDRGLAGTDTQYF. CDR3 sequence (DNA): TGTGCCAGCAAGGACAGGGGCCTAGCAGGCACAGATACGCAGTATTTT.

This clonotype was detected ten times or more. J is TRBJ2-7 and V is TRBV7-2; 8 bases are shared with TRBD1. Germline V lookup: CDR1 SGHTA, CDR2 FQGNSA. This CDR3 contains 14 residues. V shed 3 bases and J 3 bases; nucleotides not matched to a gene: 4. The CDR3 loop is CASSFDRGSYEQYF. For the CDR3, the DNA is TGTGCCAGCAGCTTTGACAGGGGAAGCTACGAGCAGTACTTC.

This clonotype was detected ten times or more. The gene calls are TRBV20-1 and TRBJ2-3, with 8 nucleotides matching TRBD1. Germline values: CDR1 DFQATT, CDR2 SNEGSKA (reference sequence). With V trimmed by 6 bases and J by 2 bases, 7 bases remained unmatched. The CDR3 covers 14 residues. The CDR3 region is CSAKRTGNTDTQYF. DNA of the CDR3: TGCAGTGCGAAAAGGACAGGGAACACAGATACGCAGTATTTT.

The chain joins TRBV27 to TRBJ2-1; D not resolved. V lost 3 bases and J 2 bases, leaving 8 bases between the germline ends. Germline V CDR1 and CDR2: MNHEY, SMNVEV (reference sequence). The CDR3 is 14 amino acids. CDR3 in DNA: TGTGCCAGCAGTTTGCAGGACGCCTACAATGAGCAGTTCTTC. This gives the protein CASSLQDAYNEQFF.

This clonotype was observed at least ten times. The gene calls are TRBV12-3 or TRBV12-4 and TRBJ1-5; 9 nucleotides agree with TRBD1. V shed 5 bases and J 6 bases; nucleotides not matched to a gene: 8. The CDR3 length is 15 residues. CDR3 protein: CASSDTGGSSQPQHF. DNA for the CDR3: TGTGCCAGCAGTGATACAGGGGGCTCTAGTCAGCCCCAGCATTTT.

This rearrangement joins TRBV19 to TRBJ1-5, with D maybe TRBD1 (5 bases). CDR3 length: 14 amino acids. The germline V gene encodes CDR1 LNHDA and CDR2 SQIVND (reference sequence). Trimming removed 3 bases from V and 1 base from J, with 7 bases in between. The DNA of the CDR3 is TGTGCCAGTAGTATGAGGGACAGCAATCAGCCCCAGCATTTT. It yields the protein CASSMRDSNQPQHF.

This chain joins TRBV7-9 and TRBJ2-7; perhaps D is TRBD1 or TRBD2 (5 bases each). Trimming stripped 5 bases from V and 4 bases from J, with 24 bases between. CDR1 is SEHNR and CDR2 is FQNEAQ in the germline V gene (reference sequence). CDR3 length: 17 residues. CDR3 nucleotide sequence: TGTGCCAGCAGCCTACCGGGAACGGCAGGGTCGGGTTACGAGCAGTACTTC. This translates into CASSLPGTAGSGYEQYF.

This clonotype was seen more than once but under ten times. The rearrangement joins TRBV9 to TRBJ2-7; TRBD1 aligns across 9 bases. After removal of 4 bases from V and 6 bases from J, the junction contained 11 bases not matched to a gene. The CDR3 totals 15 residues. Germline values: CDR1 SGDLS, CDR2 YYNGEE. The CDR3 nucleotides are TGTGCCAGCAGCCTCGGACAGGGGAACTCCGGCGAGCAGTACTTC. Its translation: CASSLGQGNSGEQYF. Together with reference TRBV9 and TRBJ2-7, the CDR3 gives the full variable domain: DSGVTQTPKHLITATGQRVTLRCSPRSGDLSVYWYQQSLDQGLQFLIQYYNGEERAKGNILERFSAQQFPDLHSELNLSSLELGDSALYFCASSLGQGNSGEQYFGPGTRLTVT.

For this clonotype: Its ends do not fully match the called genes, so a read error is possible. This chain uses TRBV6-1 with TRBJ2-6, with 10 bases that match TRBD1. Germline lookup yields CDR1 MNHNS and CDR2 SASEGT. The CDR3 consists of 15 residues. The CDR3 loop reads CASRTWWTGGNVLTF. The CDR3 DNA is TGTGCCAGCAGAACGTGGTGGACAGGGGGCAACGTCCTGACTTTC.

The CDR3 DNA is TGTGCCAGCCAAGACTGGGGGGTCGAGACCCAGTACTTC. This gives the protein CASQDWGVETQYF. The chain has TRBV25-1 and TRBJ2-5; a possible D gene is TRBD2 (6 bases). The CDR3 is made up of 13 amino acids. The germline CDR1 and CDR2 sequences are MGHDK and SYGVNS. The ends were cut back, 8 bases at V and 5 bases at J, with 15 bases in the middle.

This clonotype was seen repeatedly, ten times or more. The chain links TRBV2 to TRBJ2-2, with a tentative D call TRBD1 (6 bases). The CDR3 is 14 amino acids. Germline V gene lookup returns CDR1 SNHLY and CDR2 FYNNEI. Trimming stripped 6 bases from V and 0 bases from J, with 8 bases between. The chain's CDR3 is CASRGTPNTGELFF. The CDR3 DNA reads as TGTGCCAGCAGGGGGACACCGAACACCGGGGAGCTGTTTTTT.

This clonotype was detected ten times or more. The chain recombines TRBV30 with TRBJ1-1, with D tentatively TRBD1 (5 bases). CDR1 is GTSNPN, CDR2 SVGIG, per germline (reference sequence). CDR3 size: 13 residues. Trimming pared 5 bases from V and 0 bases from J, leaving 10 bases between. CDR3 sequence: CAWDRQLNTEAFF. The CDR3 nucleotides read TGTGCCTGGGATAGACAGTTGAACACTGAAGCTTTCTTT.

Points on this clonotype: A much larger clone lies a single base off, so this may be a read error. This CDR3 reads CASSSTTSGRGDEQSF. The CDR3 region has the DNA TGTGCCAGCAGCTCCACGACTAGCGGGAGGGGCGATGAGCAGTCCTTC. The chain combines TRBV12-3 or TRBV12-4 with TRBJ2-3; 14 positions agree with TRBD2. The CDR3 length is 16 residues.

The chain has TRBV5-5 and TRBJ1-1; 7 nucleotides match TRBD1. With 0 bases clipped from V and 11 bases from J, the junction kept 10 bases outside the gene matches. Germline V gene data show CDR1 as SGHKS and CDR2 as YYEKEE (reference sequence). This CDR3 spans 14 amino acids. The CDR3 protein is CASSLVDREGGAFF. DNA for the CDR3: TGTGCCAGCAGCTTGGTCGACAGGGAAGGTGGTGCTTTCTTT.

This clonotype was seen ten or more times. The junction departs from germline at one end; a sequencing error may be responsible. The CDR3 region has the DNA TGTGCCAGCAGCTTAGATCTTGGGTCAGGGTTCGACTTC. Translating gives CASSLDLGSGFDF. The chain joins TRBV11-3 to TRBJ2-7; D might be TRBD1 (5 bases). The CDR3 contains 13 residues. Germline assignment: CDR1 SGHNT and CDR2 YENEEA.

The DNA for the CDR3 is TGTGCCAGCAGCCAAGATCCGATACTAGGGGAGCAGTACTTC. It yields the protein CASSQDPILGEQYF. V and J are TRBV3-1 and TRBJ2-7; perhaps TRBD2 as D (5 bases). Germline loops: CDR1 LGHDT, CDR2 YNNKEL (reference sequence). This CDR3 spans 14 amino acids. Trimming removed 0 bases from V and 7 bases from J, with 13 bases in between.

This clonotype was detected ten times or more. V and J are TRBV2 and TRBJ2-5; D tentatively fits TRBD1 or TRBD2 (5 bases each). CDR1 SNHLY and CDR2 FYNNEI come from the germline V gene. Trimming took 6 bases from V and 4 from J, leaving 12 bases between them. The CDR3 runs 13 residues. The CDR3 nucleotides read TGTGCCAGCAGCCGCTCGAGGGGAGAGACCCAGTACTTC. Translating it yields CASSRSRGETQYF. Combining the CDR3 with reference TRBV2 and TRBJ2-5 gives the whole variable domain EPEVTQTPSHQVTQMGQEVILRCVPISNHLYFYWYRQILGQKVEFLVSFYNNEISEKSEIFDDQFSVERPDGSNFTLKIRSTKLEDSAMYFCASSRSRGETQYFGPGTRLLVL.

The J gene is TRBJ1-1, the V gene TRBV6-5, with D perhaps TRBD1 (5 bases). V was cut by 4 bases and J by 5 bases, with 11 bases left in between. This CDR3 has 13 residues. Germline V lookup: CDR1 MNHEY, CDR2 SVGAGI. CDR3 loop: CASSSKGPTEAFF. The DNA of the CDR3 is TGTGCCAGCAGTTCCAAGGGGCCTACTGAAGCTTTCTTT.

This clonotype was seen ten or more times. The chain joins TRBV20-1 to TRBJ2-7; D gene unclear. The V end was cut by 0 bases, the J end by 6 bases, with 21 bases between. The germline V gene has CDR1 DFQATT and CDR2 SNEGSKA (reference sequence). The CDR3 covers 16 residues. Here the CDR3 DNA reads TGCAGTGCTAGAGATCTTTATGACCCCCTAATTGGCGAGCAGTACTTC. Its protein product is CSARDLYDPLIGEQYF.

This clonotype showed up many times. Here the CDR3 DNA reads TGTGCCAGCAGTGAATCCCGGACAGGGACAACTTTCTTT. Encoded protein: CASSESRTGTTFF. This chain links TRBV2 with TRBJ1-1; 8 nucleotides agree with TRBD1. The germline gives CDR1 SNHLY, CDR2 FYNNEI. The CDR3 has 13 amino acids. The ends lost 2 bases at V and 12 bases at J; junction bases unmatched: 8.

There are a few counts of this clonotype. The rearrangement links TRBV30 to TRBJ2-5; 11 bases fit TRBD2. The J call may not be correct, given that the DNA end is closer to TRBJ2-7. The germline CDR1 and CDR2 sequences are GTSNPN and SVGIG (reference sequence). This CDR3 contains 15 residues. The chain's CDR3 is CAWSLSGTSGYEQYF. CDR3 sequence (DNA): TGTGCCTGGAGTCTATCCGGGACTAGCGGTTACGAGCAGTACTTC.

The sample holds a few counts of this clonotype. The chain combines TRBV7-9 with TRBJ2-1; TRBD2 agrees at 7 bases. The CDR3 extends over 15 amino acids. Germline V gives CDR1 SEHNR, CDR2 FQNEAQ (reference sequence). The V gene end was trimmed by 5 bases and the J gene end by 3 bases; junction bases not matched to a gene: 7. The CDR3 protein is CASSVVTSSYNEQFF. The DNA for the CDR3 is TGTGCCAGCAGCGTGGTGACTAGCAGCTACAATGAGCAGTTCTTC.

This clonotype was picked up many times. The rearrangement uses TRBV11-2 and TRBJ2-3; unclear D gene. The CDR3 totals 12 residues. Germline V gene sequence: CDR1 SGHAT, CDR2 FQNNGV. Trimming took 2 bases from V and 5 from J, leaving 5 bases between them. The CDR3 protein is CASSLWGDTQYF. DNA for the CDR3: TGTGCCAGCAGCTTATGGGGAGATACGCAGTATTTT. Using reference TRBV11-2 and TRBJ2-3 for the parts outside the CDR3, the full variable domain is EAGVAQSPRYKIIEKRQSVAFWCNPISGHATLYWYQQILGQGPKLLIQFQNNGVVDDSQLPKDRFSAERLKGVDSTLKIQPAKLEDSAVYLCASSLWGDTQYFGPGTRLTVL.

This clonotype was detected ten times or more. The chain joins TRBV12-3 or TRBV12-4 to TRBJ2-1; tentatively, D is TRBD1 (5 bases). The CDR3 loop spans 12 amino acids. The germline V and J ends were trimmed by 8 bases and 6 bases, with 11 bases remaining between them. The chain's CDR3 is CASLGQTNEQFF. Written as DNA, the CDR3 is TGTGCCAGCTTAGGACAAACCAATGAGCAGTTCTTC.

This clonotype was found a few times. A clone one base away is much larger, so this may be a read error. V and J are TRBV28 and TRBJ2-7, with D possibly called TRBD1 or TRBD2 (5 bases each). This CDR3 contains 13 residues. Trimming stripped 6 bases from V and 5 bases from J, with 14 bases between. Germline CDR1 MDHEN, CDR2 SYDVKM. DNA of the CDR3: TGTGCCAGCAGGGCGGACACGCGGGACGAGCAGTACTTC. It translates to CASRADTRDEQYF.

The chain links TRBV7-9 to TRBJ2-3; D might be TRBD1 or TRBD2, each matching 5 bases. Germline-derived CDR1 and CDR2 are SEHNR and FQNEAQ (reference sequence). V lost 7 bases to trimming and J lost 3 bases, with 32 bases between them. CDR3 length equals 20 residues. The CDR3 is CASTRVLSIGDALGTDTQYF. The CDR3 DNA is TGTGCCAGCACCCGTGTACTGTCTATTGGGGACGCTCTGGGTACAGATACGCAGTATTTT.